The 23 T cell receptor beta chains below come from one sample, sequenced in a study of Ad26.COV2.S vaccination and SARS-CoV-2 variants. Using immunoSEQ multiplex PCR, the repertoire was profiled, and TCRdb retains in-frame clones only, with some absent. Among around 370,000 clones, approximately 84% were seen once, and the ten largest hold 3% to 4%. Treatment meaning: 15 to 20 received Ad26.COV2.S at low or high dose, single or two shots; about five received placebo; per-sample allocation not given. At day 63 after the first vaccine or placebo injection, samples were drawn. Sequencing used peripheral blood, obtained in a trial of Ad26.COV2.S vaccine versus placebo. All receptors come from a person aged 18-60 years who received the Ad26.COV2.S COVID-19 vaccine or a placebo.

The V and J genes are TRBV6-2 or TRBV6-3 and TRBJ2-1, with TRBD2 matching 14 bases. Germline lookup yields CDR1 MNHEY and CDR2 SVGEGT. The length of the CDR3 is 15 residues. Trimming took 5 bases from V and 10 from J; bases not matched to a gene: 7. The CDR3 protein is CASSHGTSGSREQFF. The CDR3 DNA reads as TGTGCCAGCAGTCACGGGACTAGCGGGAGTAGGGAGCAGTTCTTC.

The chain has TRBV27 and TRBJ1-1; D not certain. Germline V gene sequence: CDR1 MNHEY, CDR2 SMNVEV (reference sequence). The CDR3 has 14 amino acids. Trimming stripped 7 bases from V and 11 bases from J, with 23 bases between. The DNA for the CDR3 is TGTGCCAGCACTATATATCTTGTCTCTCCCAAGGCTTTCTTT. Amino acid sequence: CASTIYLVSPKAFF.

The V gene is TRBV15, the J gene TRBJ2-2, with D maybe TRBD2 (6 bases). Trimming shortened V by 1 base and J by 5 bases, and 11 bases separated the two germline ends. This CDR3 comprises 15 residues. Looked up from germline, CDR1 is LNHNV and CDR2 is YYDKDF (reference sequence). The CDR3 reads CATSRGARETGELFF. The CDR3 coding sequence is TGTGCCACCAGCAGAGGAGCCCGGGAGACCGGGGAGCTGTTTTTT.

The genes are TRBV6-2 or TRBV6-3 and TRBJ2-1; either TRBD1 or TRBD2 may fit D (5 bases each). The CDR3 consists of 16 residues. Germline assignment: CDR1 MNHEY and CDR2 SVGEGT. Trimming removed 2 bases from V and 3 bases from J, with 14 bases in between. The CDR3 coding sequence is TGTGCCAGCAGTTACCCCCGGGGCGGAATCTACAATGAGCAGTTCTTC. It yields the protein CASSYPRGGIYNEQFF.

V gene TRBV30 combines with J gene TRBJ1-1; D is uncertain. Germline V gene data show CDR1 as GTSNPN and CDR2 as SVGIG (reference sequence). The V end lost 3 bases, the J end lost 5 bases, and 16 bases lay between the germline ends. The CDR3 is made up of 14 amino acids. CDR3 sequence reads: CAWSGLRAGTEAFF. The CDR3 region has the DNA TGTGCCTGGAGCGGCCTCCGGGCCGGAACTGAAGCTTTCTTT.

This chain connects TRBV18 to TRBJ1-2; D call uncertain. The CDR3 has 12 residues. CDR1 and CDR2 from the germline V gene are KGHSH and LQKENI. The V end was cut by 2 bases, the J end by 7 bases, with 8 bases between. CDR3 loop: CASSPDPFGYTF. The CDR3 DNA follows: TGTGCCAGCTCACCAGATCCTTTTGGCTACACCTTC.

This rearrangement joins TRBV10-3 to TRBJ1-2, with 7 bases fitting TRBD1. V trimming: 0 bases; J trimming: 6 bases; junction bases outside the gene matches: 7. CDR3 length equals 15 residues. Looked up from germline, CDR1 is ENHRY and CDR2 is SYGVKD. The DNA for the CDR3 is TGTGCCATCAGTGAGTCAGGCCAGGGGGGCCATGGCTACACCTTC. Encoded protein: CAISESGQGGHGYTF.

The V and J genes are TRBV19 and TRBJ2-4, with TRBD2 as a possible D gene (5 bases). Germline V gene sequence: CDR1 LNHDA, CDR2 SQIVND (reference sequence). V lost 2 bases to trimming and J lost 2 bases, with 13 bases between them. The CDR3 consists of 16 residues. The CDR3 region has the DNA TGTGCCAGTAGTATAACGTTGGCTAGCTCCAAAAACATTCAGTACTTC. The encoded protein is CASSITLASSKNIQYF.

CDR3 sequence: CASSFKASRPNSPLHF. As DNA, the CDR3 is TGTGCCAGCAGCTTCAAGGCGTCCAGGCCTAATTCACCCCTCCACTTT. The V and J genes are TRBV7-2 and TRBJ1-6; D uncertain. The CDR3 extends over 16 amino acids. Germline-derived CDR1 and CDR2 are SGHTA and FQGNSA. V was cut by 3 bases and J by 6 bases, with 15 bases left in between.

The chain is built from TRBV20-1 and TRBJ1-1; possibly TRBD1 for D (6 bases). The V and J ends lost 3 bases and 3 bases respectively, with 11 bases between them. The CDR3 extends over 13 amino acids. Looked up from germline, CDR1 is DFQATT and CDR2 is SNEGSKA (reference sequence). The CDR3 here is CSASVGGDTEAFF. DNA of the CDR3: TGCAGTGCTAGTGTGGGGGGCGACACTGAAGCTTTCTTT.

The chain employs TRBV19 and TRBJ2-4, with 12 nucleotides matching TRBD2. V trimming: 6 bases; J trimming: 11 bases; junction bases outside the gene matches: 14. The CDR3 contains 16 residues. In germline, CDR1 is LNHDA, CDR2 SQIVND (reference sequence). CDR3 sequence reads: CASSPGTSGSAGVQYF. The CDR3 bases are TGTGCCAGTAGCCCCGGGACTAGCGGGTCGGCTGGGGTTCAGTACTTC.

V is TRBV7-2 and J is TRBJ1-6, with a weak D call TRBD1 (5 bases). Germline CDR1 SGHTA, CDR2 FQGNSA. The CDR3 is 17 residues long. V dropped 5 bases and J dropped 0 bases, with 14 bases sitting between them. CDR3 residues: CASSPSSGSSYNSPLHF. In nucleotides, the CDR3 is TGTGCCAGCAGCCCTAGCTCAGGGAGCTCCTATAATTCACCCCTCCACTTT.

Here the CDR3 reads CASSPWGRAGRGHQETQYF. The CDR3 nucleotides read TGTGCCAGCAGCCCATGGGGTCGGGCGGGACGAGGCCACCAAGAGACCCAGTACTTC. The V gene is TRBV7-6, the J gene TRBJ2-5; D is perhaps TRBD2 (6 bases). The CDR3 covers 19 residues. The germline CDR1 and CDR2 sequences are SGHVS and FNYEAQ. V was trimmed by 5 bases and J by 0 bases, leaving 25 bases between them.

Comments on this clone: Other nucleotide sequences from this sample produce the same CDR3. The chain recombines TRBV7-2 with TRBJ2-2, with D uncertain. Germline V lookup: CDR1 SGHTA, CDR2 FQGNSA. V lost 1 base and J 1 base, leaving 4 bases between the germline ends. This CDR3 region has 14 residues. The CDR3 coding sequence is TGTGCCAGCAGCTTAGGGCAGAACACCGGGGAGCTGTTTTTT. It encodes CASSLGQNTGELFF.

This clone showed up just once. The chain combines TRBV18 with TRBJ2-6; possibly TRBD1 for D (6 bases). The length of the CDR3 is 17 residues. The germline CDR1 and CDR2 sequences are KGHSH and LQKENI. V lost 4 bases, J lost 2 bases, and 15 bases lay in between. The CDR3 DNA is TGTGCCAGCTCACTTTTCCCAACAGGGACTGGGGCCAACGTCCTGACTTTC. Translating gives CASSLFPTGTGANVLTF.

The chain links TRBV13 to TRBJ1-2; no firm D call. Germline lookup yields CDR1 PRHDT and CDR2 FYEKMQ (reference sequence). Trimming shortened V by 1 base and J by 8 bases, and 11 bases separated the two germline ends. There are 13 residues in the CDR3. CDR3 region: CASSLVEGEGYTF. In nucleotides, the CDR3 is TGTGCCAGCAGCTTAGTGGAGGGAGAAGGCTACACCTTC. The full variable domain, with the rest looked up from reference TRBV13 and TRBJ1-2, is AAGVIQSPRHLIKEKRETATLKCYPIPRHDTVYWYQQGPGQDPQFLISFYEKMQSDKGSIPDRFSAQQFSDYHSELNMSSLELGDSALYFCASSLVEGEGYTFGSGTRLTVV.

This chain uses TRBV10-2 with TRBJ2-1; 13 nucleotides agree with TRBD2. Germline V gene lookup returns CDR1 WSHSY and CDR2 SAAADI. With V trimmed by 7 bases and J by 2 bases, 11 bases remained unmatched. The length of the CDR3 is 18 residues. This CDR3 reads CASTDHGLAGETYNEQFF. CDR3 in DNA: TGCGCCAGCACTGACCACGGACTAGCGGGAGAAACCTACAATGAGCAGTTCTTC.

This clone appeared a few times. Other DNA sequences in this specimen translate into the identical CDR3. As DNA, the CDR3 is TGCGCCAGCAGCGGGGGGACAGGAGGAGAAAAACTGTTTTTT. It translates to CASSGGTGGEKLFF. The chain has TRBV5-1 and TRBJ1-4; 8 bases align to TRBD1. The CDR3 runs 14 residues. Germline CDR1 SGHRS, CDR2 YFSETQ. J was trimmed by 8 bases and V by 4 bases; bases with no gene match: 7. The whole variable domain, remainder taken from reference TRBV5-1 and TRBJ1-4, is KAGVTQTPRYLIKTRGQQVTLSCSPISGHRSVSWYQQTPGQGLQFLFEYFSETQRNKGNFPGRFSGRQFSNSRSEMNVSTLELGDSALYLCASSGGTGGEKLFFGSGTQLSVL.

The gene calls are TRBV3-1 (or the pseudogene TRBV3-2) and TRBJ1-1, with D perhaps matching TRBD1 (6 bases). Germline V gives CDR1 LGHDT, CDR2 YNNKEL (reference sequence). Trimming stripped 6 bases from V and 4 bases from J, with 18 bases between. This CDR3 contains 15 residues. CDR3 coding DNA: TGTGCCAGCAGTCATAAACGGACAGCAACCACTGAAGCTTTCTTT. Its translation: CASSHKRTATTEAFF.

The V call is TRBV5-1, the J call TRBJ1-2, with 8 bases fitting TRBD1. Germline loops: CDR1 SGHRS, CDR2 YFSETQ. The J segment lost 8 bases and the V segment lost 4 bases, leaving 13 bases of the junction unmatched. The CDR3 extends over 15 amino acids. CDR3 bases: TGCGCCAGCAGCCAAATTAATGGACAGGGAGGAGGCTACACCTTC. Translation: CASSQINGQGGGYTF.

The chain carries TRBV3-1 (or the pseudogene TRBV3-2) and TRBJ2-1; 13 bases agree with TRBD2. Trimming removed 4 bases from V and 7 bases from J; junction bases left unmatched: 7. From germline, CDR1 is LGHDT and CDR2 YNNKEL (reference sequence). The CDR3 extends over 16 amino acids. The CDR3 DNA sequence: TGTGCCAGCAGCCGCGGGACTAGCGGGGCGAAAAATGAGCAGTTCTTC. It encodes CASSRGTSGAKNEQFF.

The V and J genes are TRBV4-1 and TRBJ1-2, with a tentative D call TRBD1 (5 bases). Trimming took off 1 base at V and 4 bases at J, with 13 bases between the two ends. Germline lookup yields CDR1 MGHRA and CDR2 YSYEKL. The CDR3 runs to 15 residues. The CDR3 spells CASSQGGGLGYGYTF. The CDR3 DNA reads as TGCGCCAGCAGCCAAGGGGGGGGATTGGGCTATGGCTACACCTTC.

The table lists this clone with a count of one. The chain links TRBV14 to TRBJ2-5; the D gene could be TRBD1 or TRBD2 (5 bases each). Deletions cut 4 bases from V and 4 bases from J, with 10 bases between. The CDR3 covers 13 residues. Germline V lookup: CDR1 SGHDN, CDR2 FVKESK. The CDR3 protein is CASSLGRLETQYF. In nucleotides, the CDR3 is TGTGCCAGCAGCCTGGGACGTTTAGAGACCCAGTACTTC.